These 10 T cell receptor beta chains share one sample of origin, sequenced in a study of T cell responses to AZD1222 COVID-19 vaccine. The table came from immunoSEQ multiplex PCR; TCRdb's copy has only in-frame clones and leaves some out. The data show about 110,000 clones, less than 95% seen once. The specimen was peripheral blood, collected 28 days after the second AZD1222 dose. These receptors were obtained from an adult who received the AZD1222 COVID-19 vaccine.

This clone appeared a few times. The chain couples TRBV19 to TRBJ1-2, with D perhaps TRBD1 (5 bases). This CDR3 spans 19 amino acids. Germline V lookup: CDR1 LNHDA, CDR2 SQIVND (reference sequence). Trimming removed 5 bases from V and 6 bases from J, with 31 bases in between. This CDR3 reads CASSPYSPGPGKPRDGYTF. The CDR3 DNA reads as TGTGCCAGTAGTCCCTACTCTCCGGGACCGGGTAAACCTCGCGATGGCTACACCTTC.

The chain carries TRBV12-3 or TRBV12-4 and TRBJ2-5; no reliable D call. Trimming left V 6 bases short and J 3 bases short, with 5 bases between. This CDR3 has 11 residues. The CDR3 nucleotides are TGTGCCAGCAGCGCCGAAGAGACCCAGTACTTC. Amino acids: CASSAEETQYF.

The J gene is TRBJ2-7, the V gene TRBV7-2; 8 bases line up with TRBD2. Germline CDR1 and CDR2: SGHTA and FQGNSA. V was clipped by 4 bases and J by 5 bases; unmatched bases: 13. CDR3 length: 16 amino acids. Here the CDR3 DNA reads TGTGCCAGCAGCTCCATATCGGGACTAGTAAGCCACGAGCAGTACTTC. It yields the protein CASSSISGLVSHEQYF.

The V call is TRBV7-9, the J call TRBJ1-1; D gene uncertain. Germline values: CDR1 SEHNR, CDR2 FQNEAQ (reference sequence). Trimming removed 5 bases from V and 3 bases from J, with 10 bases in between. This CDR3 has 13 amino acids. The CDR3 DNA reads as TGTGCCAGCAGCCTCCGGGTACACACTGAAGCTTTCTTT. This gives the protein CASSLRVHTEAFF.

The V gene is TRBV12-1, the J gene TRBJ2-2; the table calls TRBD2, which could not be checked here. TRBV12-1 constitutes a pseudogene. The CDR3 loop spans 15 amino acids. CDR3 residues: CASSCGGPNTGELFF. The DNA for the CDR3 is TGTGCCAGCAGCTGCGGGGGGCCGAACACCGGGGAGCTGTTTTTT.

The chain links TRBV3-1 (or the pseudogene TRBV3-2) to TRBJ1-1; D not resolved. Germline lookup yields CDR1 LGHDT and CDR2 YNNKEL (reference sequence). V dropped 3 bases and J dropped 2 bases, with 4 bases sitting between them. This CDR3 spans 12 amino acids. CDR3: CASSHVNTEAFF. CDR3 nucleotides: TGTGCCAGCAGCCATGTCAACACTGAAGCTTTCTTT.

CDR3 region: CASTRDGQDNQPQHF. As DNA, the CDR3 is TGTGCCAGTACCAGAGACGGACAGGACAATCAGCCCCAGCATTTT. The chain uses TRBV19 and TRBJ1-5; 7 bases map to TRBD1. Germline V gene lookup returns CDR1 LNHDA and CDR2 SQIVND (reference sequence). The CDR3 contains 15 residues. V lost 7 bases and J lost 3; bases outside the gene matches: 9.

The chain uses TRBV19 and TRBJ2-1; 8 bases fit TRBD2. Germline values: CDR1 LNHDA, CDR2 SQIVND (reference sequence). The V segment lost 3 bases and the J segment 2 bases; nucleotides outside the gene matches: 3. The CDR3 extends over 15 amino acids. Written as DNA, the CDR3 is TGTGCCAGTAGTATGGAGCGGGGGACCTACAATGAGCAGTTCTTC. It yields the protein CASSMERGTYNEQFF.

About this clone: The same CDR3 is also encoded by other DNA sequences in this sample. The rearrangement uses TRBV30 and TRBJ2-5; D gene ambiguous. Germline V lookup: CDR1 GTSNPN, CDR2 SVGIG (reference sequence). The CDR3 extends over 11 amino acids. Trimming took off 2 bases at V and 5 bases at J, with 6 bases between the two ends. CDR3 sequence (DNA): TGTGCCTGGAGTCCCCGTGAGACCCAGTACTTC. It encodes CAWSPRETQYF.

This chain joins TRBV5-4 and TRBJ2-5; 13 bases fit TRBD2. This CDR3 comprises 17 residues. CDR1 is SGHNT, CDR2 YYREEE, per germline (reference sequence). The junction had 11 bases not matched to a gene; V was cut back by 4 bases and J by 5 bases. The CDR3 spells CASSTKLAGGPGETQYF. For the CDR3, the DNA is TGTGCCAGCAGCACGAAACTAGCGGGGGGGCCGGGTGAGACCCAGTACTTC. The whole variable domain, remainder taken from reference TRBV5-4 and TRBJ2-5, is ETGVTQSPTHLIKTRGQQVTLRCSSQSGHNTVSWYQQALGQGPQFIFQYYREEENGRGNFPPRFSGLQFPNYSSELNVNALELDDSALYLCASSTKLAGGPGETQYFGPGTRLLVL.